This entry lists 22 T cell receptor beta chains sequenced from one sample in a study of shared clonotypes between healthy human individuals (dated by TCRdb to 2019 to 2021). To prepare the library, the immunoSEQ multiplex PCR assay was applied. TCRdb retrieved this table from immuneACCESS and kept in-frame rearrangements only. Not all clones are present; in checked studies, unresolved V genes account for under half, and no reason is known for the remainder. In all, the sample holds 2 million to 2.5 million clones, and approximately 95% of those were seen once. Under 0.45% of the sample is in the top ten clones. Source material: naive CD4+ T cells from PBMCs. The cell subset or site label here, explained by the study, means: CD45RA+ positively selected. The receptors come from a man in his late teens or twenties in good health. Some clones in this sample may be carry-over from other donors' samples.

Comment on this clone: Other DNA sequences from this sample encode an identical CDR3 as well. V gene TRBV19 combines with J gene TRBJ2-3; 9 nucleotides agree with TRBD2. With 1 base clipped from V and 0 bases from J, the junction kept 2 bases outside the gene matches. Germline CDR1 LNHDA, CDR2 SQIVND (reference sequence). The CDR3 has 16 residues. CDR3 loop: CASSIGTSGSTDTQYF. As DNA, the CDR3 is TGTGCCAGTAGTATAGGTACTAGCGGGAGCACAGATACGCAGTATTTT.

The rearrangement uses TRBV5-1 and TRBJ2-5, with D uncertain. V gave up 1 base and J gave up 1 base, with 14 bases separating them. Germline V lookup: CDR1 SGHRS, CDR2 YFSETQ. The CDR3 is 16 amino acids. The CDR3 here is CASSLSPPGSQETQYF. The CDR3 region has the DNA TGCGCCAGCAGCTTGTCCCCCCCCGGCAGCCAAGAGACCCAGTACTTC.

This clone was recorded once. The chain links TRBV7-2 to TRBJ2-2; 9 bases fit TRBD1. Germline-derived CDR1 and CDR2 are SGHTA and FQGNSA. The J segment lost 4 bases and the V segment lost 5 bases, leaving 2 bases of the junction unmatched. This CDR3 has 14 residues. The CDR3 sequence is CASSMGQGTGELFF. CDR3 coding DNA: TGTGCCAGCAGCATGGGACAGGGCACCGGGGAGCTGTTTTTT.

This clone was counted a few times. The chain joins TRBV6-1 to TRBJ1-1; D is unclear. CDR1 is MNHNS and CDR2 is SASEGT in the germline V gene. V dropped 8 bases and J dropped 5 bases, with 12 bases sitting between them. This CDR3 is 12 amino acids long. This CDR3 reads CASSLRQTEAFF. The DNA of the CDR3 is TGTGCCAGCTCCCTACGGCAGACTGAAGCTTTCTTT.

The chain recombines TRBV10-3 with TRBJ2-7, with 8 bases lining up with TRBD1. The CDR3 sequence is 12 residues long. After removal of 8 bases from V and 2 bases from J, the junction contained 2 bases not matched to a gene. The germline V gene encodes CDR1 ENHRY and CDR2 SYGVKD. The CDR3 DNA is TGTGCCATCGGACAGGGTCCCTACGAGCAGTACTTC. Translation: CAIGQGPYEQYF.

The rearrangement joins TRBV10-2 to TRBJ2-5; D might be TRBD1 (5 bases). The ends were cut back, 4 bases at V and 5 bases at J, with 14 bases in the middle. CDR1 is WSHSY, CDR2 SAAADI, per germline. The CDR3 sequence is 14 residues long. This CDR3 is CASSVGRAIETQYF. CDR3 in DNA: TGCGCCAGCAGTGTCGGCAGGGCAATCGAGACCCAGTACTTC.

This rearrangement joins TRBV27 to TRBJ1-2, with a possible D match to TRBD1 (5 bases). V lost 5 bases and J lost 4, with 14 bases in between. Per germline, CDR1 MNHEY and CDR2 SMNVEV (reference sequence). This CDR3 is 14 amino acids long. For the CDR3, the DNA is TGTGCCAGCAGTCGGATGGGGGACGGCTATGGCTACACCTTC. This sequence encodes CASSRMGDGYGYTF.

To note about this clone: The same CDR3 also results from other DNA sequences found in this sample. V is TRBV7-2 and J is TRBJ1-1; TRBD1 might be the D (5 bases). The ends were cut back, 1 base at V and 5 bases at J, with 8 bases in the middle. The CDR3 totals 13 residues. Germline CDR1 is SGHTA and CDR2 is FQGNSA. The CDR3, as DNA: TGTGCCAGCAGCTTAGGCGAGGGGACTGAAGCTTTCTTT. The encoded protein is CASSLGEGTEAFF.

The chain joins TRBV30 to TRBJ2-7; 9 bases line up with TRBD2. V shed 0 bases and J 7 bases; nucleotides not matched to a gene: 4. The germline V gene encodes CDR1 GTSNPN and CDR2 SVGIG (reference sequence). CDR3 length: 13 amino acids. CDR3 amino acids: CAWSVSLAGEQYF. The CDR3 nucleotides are TGTGCCTGGAGTGTTAGTCTAGCGGGAGAGCAGTACTTC.

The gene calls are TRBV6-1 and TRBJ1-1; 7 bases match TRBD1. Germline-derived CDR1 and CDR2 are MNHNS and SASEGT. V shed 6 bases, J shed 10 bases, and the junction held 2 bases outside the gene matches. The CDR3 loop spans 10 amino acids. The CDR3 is CASSSGGAFF. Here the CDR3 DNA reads TGTGCCAGCAGCTCAGGGGGAGCTTTCTTT.

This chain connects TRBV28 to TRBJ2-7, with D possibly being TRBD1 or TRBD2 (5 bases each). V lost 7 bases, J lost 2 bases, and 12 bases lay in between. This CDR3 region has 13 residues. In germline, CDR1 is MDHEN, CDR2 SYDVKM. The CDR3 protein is CASMTGAPYEQYF. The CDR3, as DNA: TGTGCCAGCATGACCGGGGCCCCCTACGAGCAGTACTTC.

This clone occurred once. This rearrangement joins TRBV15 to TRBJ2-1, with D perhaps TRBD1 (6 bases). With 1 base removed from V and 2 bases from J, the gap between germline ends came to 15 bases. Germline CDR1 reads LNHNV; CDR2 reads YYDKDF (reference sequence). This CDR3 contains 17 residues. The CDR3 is CATSRVLGGDAYNEQFF. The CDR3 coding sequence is TGTGCCACCAGCAGAGTATTAGGGGGAGACGCCTACAATGAGCAGTTCTTC.

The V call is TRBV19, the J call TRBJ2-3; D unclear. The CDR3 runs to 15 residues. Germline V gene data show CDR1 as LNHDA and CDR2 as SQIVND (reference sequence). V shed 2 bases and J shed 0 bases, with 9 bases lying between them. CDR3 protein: CASSISGVSTDTQYF. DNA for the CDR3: TGTGCCAGTAGTATAAGTGGAGTTAGCACAGATACGCAGTATTTT.

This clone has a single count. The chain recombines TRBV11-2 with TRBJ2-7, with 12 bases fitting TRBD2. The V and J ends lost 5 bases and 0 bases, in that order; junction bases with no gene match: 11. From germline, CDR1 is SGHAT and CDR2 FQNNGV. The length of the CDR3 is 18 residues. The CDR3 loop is CASSSRLAGDPSSYEQYF. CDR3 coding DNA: TGTGCCAGCAGCAGTCGACTAGCGGGAGATCCGAGCTCCTACGAGCAGTACTTC.

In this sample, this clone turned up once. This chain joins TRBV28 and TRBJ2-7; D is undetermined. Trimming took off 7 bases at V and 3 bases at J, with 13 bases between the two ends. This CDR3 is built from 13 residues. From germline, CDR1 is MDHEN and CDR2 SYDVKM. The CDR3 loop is CASTLRQVYEQYF. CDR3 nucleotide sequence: TGTGCCAGCACCCTACGGCAGGTCTACGAGCAGTACTTC.

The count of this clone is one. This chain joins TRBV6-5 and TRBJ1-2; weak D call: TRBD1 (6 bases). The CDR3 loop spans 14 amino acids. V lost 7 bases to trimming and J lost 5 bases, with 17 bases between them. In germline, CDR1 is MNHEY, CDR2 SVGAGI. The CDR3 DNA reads TGTGCCAGCACCAACAGGGAACCCCGATATGGCTACACCTTC. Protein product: CASTNREPRYGYTF.

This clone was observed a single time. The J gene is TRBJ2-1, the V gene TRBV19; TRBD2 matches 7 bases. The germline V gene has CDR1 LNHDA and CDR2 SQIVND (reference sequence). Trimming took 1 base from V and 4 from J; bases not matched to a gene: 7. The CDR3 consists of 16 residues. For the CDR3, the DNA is TGTGCCAGTAGTATAGCGGCTAGCGGCCTTTACAATGAGCAGTTCTTC. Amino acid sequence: CASSIAASGLYNEQFF.

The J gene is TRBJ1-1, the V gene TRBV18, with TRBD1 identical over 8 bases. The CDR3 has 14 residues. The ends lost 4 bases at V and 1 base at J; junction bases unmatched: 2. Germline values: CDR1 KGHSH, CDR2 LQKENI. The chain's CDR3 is CASSQDRANTEAFF. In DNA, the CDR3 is TGTGCCAGCTCACAGGACAGGGCGAACACTGAAGCTTTCTTT.

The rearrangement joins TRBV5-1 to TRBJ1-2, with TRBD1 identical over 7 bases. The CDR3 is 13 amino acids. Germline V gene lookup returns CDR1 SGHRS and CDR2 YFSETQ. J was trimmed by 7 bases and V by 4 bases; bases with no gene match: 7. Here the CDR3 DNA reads TGCGCCAGCAGCCCAACAGGGGAGGGTGGCTACACCTTC. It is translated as CASSPTGEGGYTF.

CDR3 nucleotides: TGTGCCAGCAGTTTAGGGACACCGCTTCATCAGCCCCAGCATTTT. Its translation is CASSLGTPLHQPQHF. V gene TRBV27 combines with J gene TRBJ1-5, with D maybe TRBD1 (6 bases). The V gene's germline CDR1 is MNHEY and CDR2 SMNVEV (reference sequence). The CDR3 consists of 15 residues. V shed 2 bases and J shed 5 bases, with 13 bases lying between them.

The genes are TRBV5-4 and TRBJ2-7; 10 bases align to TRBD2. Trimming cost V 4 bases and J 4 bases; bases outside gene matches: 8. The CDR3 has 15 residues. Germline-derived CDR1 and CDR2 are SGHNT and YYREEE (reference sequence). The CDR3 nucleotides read TGTGCCAGCAGCCGACCCGGGACTAGCGTTTACGAGCAGTACTTC. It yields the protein CASSRPGTSVYEQYF. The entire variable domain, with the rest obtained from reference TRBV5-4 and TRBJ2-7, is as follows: ETGVTQSPTHLIKTRGQQVTLRCSSQSGHNTVSWYQQALGQGPQFIFQYYREEENGRGNFPPRFSGLQFPNYSSELNVNALELDDSALYLCASSRPGTSVYEQYFGPGTRLTVT.

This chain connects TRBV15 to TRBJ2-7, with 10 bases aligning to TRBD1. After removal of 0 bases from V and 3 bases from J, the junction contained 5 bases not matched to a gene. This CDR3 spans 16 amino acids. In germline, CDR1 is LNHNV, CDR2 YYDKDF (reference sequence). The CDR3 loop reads CATSREPGQGSYEQYF. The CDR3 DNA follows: TGTGCCACCAGCAGAGAACCGGGACAGGGGAGCTACGAGCAGTACTTC. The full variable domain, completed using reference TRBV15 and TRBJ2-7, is DAMVIQNPRYQVTQFGKPVTLSCSQTLNHNVMYWYQQKSSQAPKLLFHYYDKDFNNEADTPDNFQSRRPNTSFCFLDIRSPGLGDTAMYLCATSREPGQGSYEQYFGPGTRLTVT.